This T cell receptor beta chain is drawn from a study of shared clonotypes between healthy human individuals. Overall study: The donor group consisted of a couple of women and a few men, aged 18 to 49.

The ends were cut back, 2 bases at V and 7 bases at J, with 9 bases in the middle. Germline values: CDR1 SGHDT, CDR2 YYEEEE. The CDR3 extends over 12 amino acids. Genomic DNA belonging to each subset was distributed in equal measure over several immunoSEQ plates. Produced via immunoSEQ multiplex PCR; TCRdb's table is partial and in-frame only. This sample has more than 450,000 clones; 60% to 85% occur once, and the top ten carry 10% to 15%. As concerns this clone: The antigen remains undetermined.

Caucasian adults living in Nashville, Tennessee, provided all samples. Overall study findings and caveats: Few donors limited the genetic and exposure-history diversity represented.

The origin of this receptor is a woman aged 40 to 50 in good health. Some clones in this sample may be carry-over from other donors' samples. Sequencing input: PBMCs. The chain joins TRBV5-6 to TRBJ1-1; D is unclear. The CDR3 bases are TGTGCCAGCAGCTTCCAGATAAATGAAGCTTTCTTT. Its protein product is CASSFQINEAFF.